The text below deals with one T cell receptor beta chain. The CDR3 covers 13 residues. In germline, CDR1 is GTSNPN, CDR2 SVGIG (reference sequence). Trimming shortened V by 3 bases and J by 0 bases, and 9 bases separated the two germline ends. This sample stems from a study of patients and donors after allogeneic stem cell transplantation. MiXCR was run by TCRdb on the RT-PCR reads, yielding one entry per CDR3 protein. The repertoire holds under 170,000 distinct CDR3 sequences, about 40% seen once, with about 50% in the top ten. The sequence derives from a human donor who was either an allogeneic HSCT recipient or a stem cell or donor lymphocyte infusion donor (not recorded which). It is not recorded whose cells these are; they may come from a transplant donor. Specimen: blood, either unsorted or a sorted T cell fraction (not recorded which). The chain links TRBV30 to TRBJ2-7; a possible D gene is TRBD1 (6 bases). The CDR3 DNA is TGTGCCTGGAGGGGGGACAACTCCTACGAGCAGTACGTC. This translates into CAWRGDNSYEQYV.